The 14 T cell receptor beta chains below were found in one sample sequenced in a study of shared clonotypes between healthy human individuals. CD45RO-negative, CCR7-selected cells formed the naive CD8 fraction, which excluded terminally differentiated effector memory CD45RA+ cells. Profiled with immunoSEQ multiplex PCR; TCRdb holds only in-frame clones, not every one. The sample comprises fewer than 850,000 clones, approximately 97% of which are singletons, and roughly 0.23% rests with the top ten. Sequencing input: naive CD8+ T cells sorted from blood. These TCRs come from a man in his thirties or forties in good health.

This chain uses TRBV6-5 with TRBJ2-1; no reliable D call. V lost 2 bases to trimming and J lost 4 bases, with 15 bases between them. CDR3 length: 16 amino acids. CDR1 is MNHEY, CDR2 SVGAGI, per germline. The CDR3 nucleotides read TGTGCCAGCAGTTACAGTGTCTTGGGGTGGTACAATGAGCAGTTCTTC. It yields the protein CASSYSVLGWYNEQFF.

The CDR3 sequence is CASSLGSGVQYEQYF. The CDR3 DNA sequence: TGTGCCAGCAGCTTAGGTAGCGGGGTACAATACGAGCAGTACTTC. The rearrangement joins TRBV7-9 to TRBJ2-7, with 8 nucleotides matching TRBD2. CDR1 and CDR2 (germline): SEHNR, FQNEAQ (reference sequence). There are 15 residues in the CDR3. With V trimmed by 1 base and J by 4 bases, 6 bases remained unmatched.

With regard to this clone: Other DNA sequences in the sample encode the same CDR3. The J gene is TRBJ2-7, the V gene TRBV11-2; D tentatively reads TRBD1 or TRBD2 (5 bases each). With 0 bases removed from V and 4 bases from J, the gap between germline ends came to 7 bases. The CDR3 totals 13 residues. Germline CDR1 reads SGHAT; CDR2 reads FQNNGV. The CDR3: CASSLEGPYEQYF. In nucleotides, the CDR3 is TGTGCCAGCAGCTTAGAGGGACCGTACGAGCAGTACTTC.

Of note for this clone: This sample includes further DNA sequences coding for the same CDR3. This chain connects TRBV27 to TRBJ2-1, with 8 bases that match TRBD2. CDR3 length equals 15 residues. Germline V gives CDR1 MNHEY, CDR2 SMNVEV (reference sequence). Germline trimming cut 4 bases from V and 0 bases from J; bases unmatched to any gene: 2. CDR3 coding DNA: TGTGCCAGCAGTTCCGGGACTAGCTCCTACAATGAGCAGTTCTTC. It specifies CASSSGTSSYNEQFF.

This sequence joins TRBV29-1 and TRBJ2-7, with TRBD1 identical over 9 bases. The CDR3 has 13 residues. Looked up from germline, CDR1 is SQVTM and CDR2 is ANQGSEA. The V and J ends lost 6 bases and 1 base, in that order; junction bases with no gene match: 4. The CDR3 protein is CSVGGTGSYEQYF. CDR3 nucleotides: TGCAGCGTGGGGGGGACAGGGTCCTACGAGCAGTACTTC.

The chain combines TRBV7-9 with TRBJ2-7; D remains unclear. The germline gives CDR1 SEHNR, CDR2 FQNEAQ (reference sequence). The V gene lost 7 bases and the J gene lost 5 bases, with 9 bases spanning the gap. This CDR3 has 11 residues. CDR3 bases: TGTGCCAGCACCCGTTCAAACGAGCAGTACTTC. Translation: CASTRSNEQYF.

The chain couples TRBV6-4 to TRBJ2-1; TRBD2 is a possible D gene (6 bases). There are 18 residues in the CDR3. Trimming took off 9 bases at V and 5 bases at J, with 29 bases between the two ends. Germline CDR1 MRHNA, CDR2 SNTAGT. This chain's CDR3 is CARTAGSPPIHPNNEQFF. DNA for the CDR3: TGTGCCAGGACAGCCGGGAGCCCTCCAATCCATCCGAACAATGAGCAGTTCTTC.

The CDR3 spells CASSSRSGTQGTYEQYF. DNA of the CDR3: TGTGCCAGCAGCTCCCGTTCGGGTACCCAGGGAACCTACGAGCAGTACTTC. The V and J genes are TRBV7-9 and TRBJ2-7; D might be TRBD1 (5 bases). The CDR3 loop spans 17 amino acids. CDR1 is SEHNR, CDR2 FQNEAQ, per germline (reference sequence). Deletions cut 4 bases from V and 2 bases from J, with 21 bases between.

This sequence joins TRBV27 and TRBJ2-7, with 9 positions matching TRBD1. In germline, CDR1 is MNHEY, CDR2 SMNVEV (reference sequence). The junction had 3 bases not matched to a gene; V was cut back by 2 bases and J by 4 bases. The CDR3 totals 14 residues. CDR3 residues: CASSLTDRGYEQYF. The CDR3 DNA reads TGTGCCAGCAGTTTAACGGACAGGGGATACGAGCAGTACTTC.

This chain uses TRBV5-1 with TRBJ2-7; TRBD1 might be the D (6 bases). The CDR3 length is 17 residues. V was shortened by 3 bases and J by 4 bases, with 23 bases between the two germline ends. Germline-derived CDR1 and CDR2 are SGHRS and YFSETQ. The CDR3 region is CASSYHSNRDTRYEQYF. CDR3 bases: TGCGCCAGCAGCTACCATTCAAACCGGGACACTCGGTACGAGCAGTACTTC. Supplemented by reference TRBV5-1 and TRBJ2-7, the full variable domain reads KAGVTQTPRYLIKTRGQQVTLSCSPISGHRSVSWYQQTPGQGLQFLFEYFSETQRNKGNFPGRFSGRQFSNSRSEMNVSTLELGDSALYLCASSYHSNRDTRYEQYFGPGTRLTVT.

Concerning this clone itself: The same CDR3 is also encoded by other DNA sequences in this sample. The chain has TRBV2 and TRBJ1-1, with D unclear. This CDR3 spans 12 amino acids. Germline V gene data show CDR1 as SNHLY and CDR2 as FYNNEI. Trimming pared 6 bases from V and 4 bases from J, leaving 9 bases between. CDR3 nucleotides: TGTGCCAGCAGCGAGGGTGGCACTGAAGCTTTCTTT. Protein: CASSEGGTEAFF.

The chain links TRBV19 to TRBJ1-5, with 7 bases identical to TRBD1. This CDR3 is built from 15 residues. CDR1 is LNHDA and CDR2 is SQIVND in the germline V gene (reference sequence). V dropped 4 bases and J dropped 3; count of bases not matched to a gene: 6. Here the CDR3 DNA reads TGTGCCAGTAGTAAGGGACAGAACTTCAATCAGCCCCAGCATTTT. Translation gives CASSKGQNFNQPQHF.

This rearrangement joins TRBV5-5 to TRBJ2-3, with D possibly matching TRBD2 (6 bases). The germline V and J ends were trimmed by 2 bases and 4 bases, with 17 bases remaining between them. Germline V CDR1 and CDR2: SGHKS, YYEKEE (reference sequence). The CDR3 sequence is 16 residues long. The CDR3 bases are TGTGCCAGCAGCTTATACGGGGGAATTGGGGCAGATACGCAGTATTTT. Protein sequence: CASSLYGGIGADTQYF. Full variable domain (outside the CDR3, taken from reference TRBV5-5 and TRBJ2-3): DAGVTQSPTHLIKTRGQQVTLRCSPISGHKSVSWYQQVLGQGPQFIFQYYEKEERGRGNFPDRFSARQFPNYSSELNVNALLLGDSALYLCASSLYGGIGADTQYFGPGTRLTVL.

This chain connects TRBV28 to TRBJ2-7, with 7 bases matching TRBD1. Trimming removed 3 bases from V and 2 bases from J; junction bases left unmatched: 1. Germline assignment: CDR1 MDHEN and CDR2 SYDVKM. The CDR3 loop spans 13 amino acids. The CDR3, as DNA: TGTGCCAGCAGTTTTGGGACAGCCTACGAGCAGTACTTC. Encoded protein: CASSFGTAYEQYF. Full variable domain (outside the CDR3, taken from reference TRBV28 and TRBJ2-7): DVKVTQSSRYLVKRTGEKVFLECVQDMDHENMFWYRQDPGLGLRLIYFSYDVKMKEKGDIPEGYSVSREKKERFSLILESASTNQTSMYLCASSFGTAYEQYFGPGTRLTVT.